The present entry profiles one T cell receptor beta chain with its context. A much larger clone is a single base away; this may be a read error. HTBI primers from iRepertoire and Arm-PCR of CDR3 regions yielded the TCR beta libraries. TCRdb reprocessed the multiplex PCR reads with MiXCR, giving one entry per CDR3 protein. The sample carries 400,000 to 500,000 distinct CDR3 sequences, 20% to 25% recorded once. Stated time point: persistent/refractory GD, antithyroid drugs over 5 years with positive TRAb. RNA from PBMCs was the source of the TCR library. These data originate in a study of regulatory T cells in long-lasting Graves disease. V was trimmed by 4 bases and J by 3 bases, leaving 16 bases between them. The CDR3 spans 15 residues. Germline values: CDR1 SGHRS, CDR2 YFSETQ.

This rearrangement joins TRBV5-1 to TRBJ1-1, with D perhaps matching TRBD1 (5 bases). Sequences were derived from peripheral blood mononuclear cells (PBMCs), sampled when the disease was refractory, from a patient treated with antithyroid drugs. This clonotype was sampled from a female donor with Graves disease. CDR3 loop: CASSDNRYLDTEAFF. Written as DNA, the CDR3 is TGCGCCAGCAGCGACAACAGGTATCTGGACACTGAAGCTTTCTTT.